Following are 31 T cell receptor beta chains from one sample sequenced in a study of CD8 T cells in Susac syndrome. Random hexamers served to reverse transcribe roughly 0.45 to 1 ug RNA. TCRdb ran MiXCR on the immunoSEQ multiplex PCR reads and lists one entry per CDR3 protein. The table shows around 90,000 distinct CDR3 sequences, with about 96% occurring only once. The sample consisted of CD8+ T cells from PBMCs. The receptors here all came from a human donor with Susac syndrome.

This chain links TRBV4-1 with TRBJ2-4; 12 bases agree with TRBD2. CDR3 length: 15 amino acids. Germline V CDR1 and CDR2: MGHRA, YSYEKL. V shed 2 bases and J 6 bases; nucleotides not matched to a gene: 2. The CDR3 bases are TGCGCCAGCAGCCAACTAGCGGGGGGGCGAAACATTCAGTACTTC. Translated, it gives CASSQLAGGRNIQYF.

This chain uses TRBV5-1 with TRBJ1-1; D possibly corresponds to TRBD1 (6 bases). This CDR3 comprises 15 residues. Germline lookup yields CDR1 SGHRS and CDR2 YFSETQ. V was clipped by 2 bases and J by 1 base, with 12 bases between them. CDR3: CASSFQGPTNTEAFF. CDR3 DNA: TGCGCCAGCAGCTTTCAGGGGCCTACGAACACTGAAGCTTTCTTT.

The V and J genes are TRBV5-6 and TRBJ1-6; no reliable D call. Germline CDR1 reads SGHDT; CDR2 reads YYEEEE. The length of the CDR3 is 17 residues. The V end was cut by 4 bases, the J end by 7 bases, with 21 bases between. The CDR3 protein is CASSPRVGALQNSPLHF. The CDR3, as DNA: TGTGCCAGCAGCCCCCGGGTAGGAGCCCTTCAAAATTCACCCCTCCACTTT.

V gene TRBV20-1 combines with J gene TRBJ1-4; 11 positions match TRBD1. The CDR3 loop spans 13 amino acids. Looked up from germline, CDR1 is DFQATT and CDR2 is SNEGSKA (reference sequence). After removal of 6 bases from V and 10 bases from J, the junction contained 7 bases not matched to a gene. The CDR3 region is CSAESGQGGKLFF. CDR3 DNA: TGCAGTGCCGAATCGGGACAGGGGGGAAAACTGTTTTTT.

This chain uses TRBV20-1 with TRBJ2-1; a possible D gene is TRBD1 (6 bases). The germline gives CDR1 DFQATT, CDR2 SNEGSKA (reference sequence). The CDR3 totals 13 residues. The V end lost 6 bases, the J end lost 0 bases, and 9 bases lay between the germline ends. The CDR3 loop is CSADRSSYNEQFF. The CDR3 DNA sequence: TGCAGTGCCGACAGGAGCTCCTACAATGAGCAGTTCTTC.

The chain carries TRBV3-1 and TRBJ2-1; TRBD1 aligns across 8 bases. V lost 0 bases, J lost 8 bases, and 6 bases stayed unmatched. The CDR3 runs 15 residues. CDR1 LGHDT and CDR2 YNNKEL come from the germline V gene (reference sequence). CDR3 sequence: CASSQDQPGGHEQFF. CDR3 DNA: TGTGCCAGCAGCCAAGACCAGCCAGGGGGCCATGAGCAGTTCTTC.

The rearrangement links TRBV4-2 to TRBJ2-5; perhaps TRBD1 as D (5 bases). Trimming took 1 base from V and 2 from J, leaving 17 bases between them. Germline CDR1 LGHNA, CDR2 YNFKEQ. The CDR3 runs to 17 residues. CDR3 loop: CASSQVVYQGSQETQYF. The CDR3 DNA reads TGTGCCAGCAGCCAAGTGGTTTACCAGGGCTCTCAAGAGACCCAGTACTTC.

The chain recombines TRBV24-1 with TRBJ2-2; D might be TRBD1 or TRBD2, each matching 6 bases. V was cut by 0 bases and J by 3 bases, with 10 bases left in between. In germline, CDR1 is KGHDR, CDR2 SFDVKD. CDR3 length: 16 residues. The CDR3 DNA follows: TGTGCCACCAGTGATTTGAGGGGGGTCGACACCGGGGAGCTGTTTTTT. Its protein product is CATSDLRGVDTGELFF.

J is TRBJ1-1 and V is TRBV28, with D tentatively TRBD1 (6 bases). V shed 10 bases and J shed 10 bases, with 19 bases lying between them. This CDR3 has 12 amino acids. From germline, CDR1 is MDHEN and CDR2 SYDVKM. CDR3 in amino acids: CAIDEGGLGAFF. The DNA for the CDR3 is TGTGCCATCGACGAGGGGGGATTAGGAGCTTTCTTT. Full variable domain (remainder filled in from reference TRBV28 and TRBJ1-1): DVKVTQSSRYLVKRTGEKVFLECVQDMDHENMFWYRQDPGLGLRLIYFSYDVKMKEKGDIPEGYSVSREKKERFSLILESASTNQTSMYLCAIDEGGLGAFFGQGTRLTVV.

This chain links TRBV19 with TRBJ1-1; no clear D. CDR1 is LNHDA and CDR2 is SQIVND in the germline V gene (reference sequence). The CDR3 covers 13 residues. With 5 bases removed from V and 1 base from J, the gap between germline ends came to 8 bases. CDR3 in DNA: TGTGCCAGTAGTGTTTACTCGAACACTGAAGCTTTCTTT. It encodes CASSVYSNTEAFF.

A word on this clonotype: Because the CDR3 is missing its conserved closing phenylalanine or tryptophan, this is likely a read error. The chain is built from TRBV4-2 and TRBJ2-3, with a tentative D call TRBD2 (7 bases). Germline CDR1 reads LGHNA; CDR2 reads YNFKEQ. V lost 4 bases and J lost 4, with 15 bases in between. The CDR3 totals 15 residues. In DNA, the CDR3 is TGTGCCAGCAGCCCCAGCGGCGGGGGCCCAGATACGCAGTATTGT. It codes for CASSPSGGGPDTQYC.

The rearrangement links TRBV2 to TRBJ2-7; TRBD2 might be the D (6 bases). Germline V CDR1 and CDR2: SNHLY, FYNNEI. This CDR3 comprises 10 residues. V lost 8 bases and J lost 6, with 8 bases in between. CDR3 sequence (DNA): TGTGCCAGCGGGGGAGGCGAGCAGTACTTC. Translation: CASGGGEQYF. Combining the CDR3 with reference TRBV2 and TRBJ2-7 gives the whole variable domain EPEVTQTPSHQVTQMGQEVILRCVPISNHLYFYWYRQILGQKVEFLVSFYNNEISEKSEIFDDQFSVERPDGSNFTLKIRSTKLEDSAMYFCASGGGEQYFGPGTRLTVT.

The gene calls are TRBV12-3 or TRBV12-4 and TRBJ1-4; 7 bases are shared with TRBD1. V was clipped by 4 bases and J by 2 bases; unmatched bases: 1. The CDR3 covers 14 residues. CDR3 sequence: CASSSTGTNEKLFF. CDR3 DNA: TGTGCCAGCAGTTCGACAGGGACTAATGAAAAACTGTTTTTT.

The chain recombines TRBV20-1 with TRBJ2-3; 9 nucleotides line up with TRBD1. CDR1 and CDR2 (germline): DFQATT, SNEGSKA (reference sequence). Trimming cost V 3 bases and J 4 bases; bases outside gene matches: 2. This CDR3 has 13 residues. The CDR3 DNA reads TGCAGTGCTAGGGGACAGGGTGCAGATACGCAGTATTTT. Amino acids: CSARGQGADTQYF.

The J gene is TRBJ2-5, the V gene TRBV5-1; TRBD2 aligns across 9 bases. The CDR3 totals 15 residues. Germline V gives CDR1 SGHRS, CDR2 YFSETQ. J was trimmed by 4 bases and V by 5 bases; bases with no gene match: 9. Written as DNA, the CDR3 is TGCGCCAGCAGACAGTCCCTAGCGGGGCCAGAGACCCAGTACTTC. This sequence encodes CASRQSLAGPETQYF. Variable domain in full (rest from reference TRBV5-1 and TRBJ2-5): KAGVTQTPRYLIKTRGQQVTLSCSPISGHRSVSWYQQTPGQGLQFLFEYFSETQRNKGNFPGRFSGRQFSNSRSEMNVSTLELGDSALYLCASRQSLAGPETQYFGPGTRLLVL.

This chain uses TRBV28 with TRBJ1-2; D is possibly TRBD1 (5 bases). The CDR3 extends over 14 amino acids. V was pared by 5 bases and J by 4 bases, with 14 bases between. Germline V gene data show CDR1 as MDHEN and CDR2 as SYDVKM. In DNA form, the CDR3 reads TGTGCCAGCAGTATCCCCGGGACCCTCTATGGCTACACCTTC. Translating it yields CASSIPGTLYGYTF.

The chain employs TRBV12-3 or TRBV12-4 and TRBJ1-5; no clear D gene. V lost 1 base and J lost 6, with 7 bases in between. There are 13 residues in the CDR3. The CDR3 here is CASSLGEGQPQHF. The CDR3 region has the DNA TGTGCCAGCAGTTTAGGGGAGGGTCAGCCCCAGCATTTT.

The V and J genes are TRBV6-2 or TRBV6-3 and TRBJ2-3, with TRBD2 identical over 8 bases. The J segment lost 11 bases and the V segment lost 6 bases, leaving 13 bases of the junction unmatched. The CDR3 extends over 14 amino acids. Germline V gives CDR1 MNHEY, CDR2 SVGEGT. The CDR3 DNA sequence: TGTGCCAGCAGCATCCCGTCGGGGGGGGTAAGGCAGTATTTT. Its protein product is CASSIPSGGVRQYF.

The rearrangement uses TRBV12-3 or TRBV12-4 and TRBJ1-1; the match to TRBD1 covers 8 bases. The CDR3 has 14 residues. The junction had 6 bases not matched to a gene; V was cut back by 5 bases and J by 4 bases. DNA for the CDR3: TGTGCCAGCAGTCTCACAACAGGGGGCACTGAAGCTTTCTTT. Its protein product is CASSLTTGGTEAFF.

This clonotype came up once. The chain carries TRBV13 and TRBJ1-1; 7 bases align to TRBD1. Germline trimming cut 5 bases from V and 7 bases from J; bases unmatched to any gene: 7. This CDR3 has 13 residues. Germline CDR1 PRHDT, CDR2 FYEKMQ (reference sequence). CDR3 DNA: TGTGCCAGCAGCCTCCGGGACAGCGGTGAAGCTTTCTTT. This sequence encodes CASSLRDSGEAFF.

CDR3 residues: CASRSGPGNQPQHF. CDR3 DNA: TGTGCCAGCAGGTCGGGCCCAGGCAATCAGCCCCAGCATTTT. The chain is built from TRBV12-3 or TRBV12-4 and TRBJ1-5, with D hard to call. The CDR3 loop spans 14 amino acids. Trimming pared 6 bases from V and 2 bases from J, leaving 11 bases between.

This chain links TRBV11-2 with TRBJ1-2; 8 bases agree with TRBD1. Looked up from germline, CDR1 is SGHAT and CDR2 is FQNNGV. V was clipped by 5 bases and J by 5 bases; unmatched bases: 7. This CDR3 contains 14 residues. CDR3 residues: CASSPGQEIYGYTF. CDR3 DNA: TGTGCCAGCAGCCCGGGACAGGAGATTTATGGCTACACCTTC. The full variable domain, rest sourced from reference TRBV11-2 and TRBJ1-2, is EAGVAQSPRYKIIEKRQSVAFWCNPISGHATLYWYQQILGQGPKLLIQFQNNGVVDDSQLPKDRFSAERLKGVDSTLKIQPAKLEDSAVYLCASSPGQEIYGYTFGSGTRLTVV.

CDR3 DNA: TGTGCCAGCAGCCCAGATGGAGGAGGGAAGACTGAAGCTTTCTTT. It is translated as CASSPDGGGKTEAFF. The V gene is TRBV12-3 or TRBV12-4, the J gene TRBJ1-1; no definite D call. V gave up 6 bases and J gave up 5 bases, with 19 bases separating them. The length of the CDR3 is 15 residues.

Comment on this clonotype: Since no conserved phenylalanine or tryptophan closes the CDR3, a read error is the likely cause. The chain links TRBV20-1 to TRBJ2-7; D remains unclear. Germline CDR1 DFQATT, CDR2 SNEGSKA (reference sequence). The germline V and J ends were trimmed by 1 base and 6 bases, with 10 bases remaining between them. The CDR3 loop spans 12 amino acids. The CDR3 loop is CSARGRLREQYL. DNA for the CDR3: TGCAGTGCTAGAGGCAGGCTGCGCGAGCAGTACTTG.

This clonotype has only a few counts. The chain combines TRBV12-3 or TRBV12-4 with TRBJ1-6; D ambiguous. The V end lost 3 bases, the J end lost 7 bases, and 7 bases lay between the germline ends. CDR3 length: 13 amino acids. For the CDR3, the DNA is TGTGCCAGCAGTTTGGATTCGAATTCACCCCTCCACTTT. Amino acids: CASSLDSNSPLHF.

The rearrangement links TRBV2 to TRBJ2-7; 10 nucleotides align to TRBD1. Germline CDR1 reads SNHLY; CDR2 reads FYNNEI. The V segment lost 8 bases and the J segment 5 bases; nucleotides outside the gene matches: 12. This CDR3 spans 15 amino acids. The CDR3 loop reads CASSTGGQGFDEQYF. In nucleotides, the CDR3 is TGTGCCAGCTCGACAGGGGGACAGGGGTTTGACGAGCAGTACTTC. Full variable domain (remainder filled in from reference TRBV2 and TRBJ2-7): EPEVTQTPSHQVTQMGQEVILRCVPISNHLYFYWYRQILGQKVEFLVSFYNNEISEKSEIFDDQFSVERPDGSNFTLKIRSTKLEDSAMYFCASSTGGQGFDEQYFGPGTRLTVT.

The rearrangement links TRBV5-1 to TRBJ1-1; no reliable D call. This CDR3 contains 14 residues. Trimming pared 6 bases from V and 3 bases from J, leaving 15 bases between. CDR1 and CDR2 (germline): SGHRS, YFSETQ. The CDR3 DNA reads as TGCGCCAGCACCGATGGCGGGAGCGACACTGAAGCTTTCTTT. It translates to CASTDGGSDTEAFF.

The V gene is TRBV20-1, the J gene TRBJ1-2; D might be TRBD1 (6 bases). Trimming pared 5 bases from V and 6 bases from J, leaving 16 bases between. The CDR3 has 13 amino acids. The V gene's germline CDR1 is DFQATT and CDR2 SNEGSKA (reference sequence). CDR3 sequence (DNA): TGCAGTGCTGGGGGGCCGGGGAGCAATGGCTACACCTTC. Amino acid sequence: CSAGGPGSNGYTF.

The chain couples TRBV30 to TRBJ2-3, with TRBD2 identical over 8 bases. This CDR3 spans 14 amino acids. With 3 bases clipped from V and 3 bases from J, the junction kept 5 bases outside the gene matches. In germline, CDR1 is GTSNPN, CDR2 SVGIG (reference sequence). CDR3 loop: CAWRLRGATDTQYF. The CDR3 region has the DNA TGTGCCTGGAGATTGCGGGGGGCTACAGATACGCAGTATTTT.

The V call is TRBV10-3, the J call TRBJ1-2; 7 nucleotides match TRBD1. The CDR3 runs to 15 residues. The germline gives CDR1 ENHRY, CDR2 SYGVKD. Losses at the gene ends were 10 bases for V and 4 bases for J; bases not matched to a gene: 15. CDR3 protein: CATRGQDEKGYGYTF. CDR3 nucleotide sequence: TGTGCCACCCGCGGACAGGACGAAAAAGGCTATGGCTACACCTTC.

The J gene is TRBJ1-1, the V gene TRBV6-2 or TRBV6-3, with D unresolved. The V end was cut by 8 bases, the J end by 1 base, with 2 bases between. The CDR3 covers 10 residues. Germline lookup yields CDR1 MNHEY and CDR2 SVGEGT. The CDR3 is CASRNTEAFF. The DNA for the CDR3 is TGTGCCAGCCGGAACACTGAAGCTTTCTTT.